This T cell receptor (beta chain) was captured in a study of shared T cell receptors in the human thymus. The protocol was immunoSEQ multiplex PCR, while the TCRdb copy is restricted to in-frame clones and leaves out a portion. The profile shows over 450,000 clones, 75% to 85% of them singletons. This clone appeared a single time. With 6 bases clipped from V and 5 bases from J, the junction kept 13 bases outside the gene matches. Per the germline V gene, CDR1 is ENHRY and CDR2 is SYGVKD. This CDR3 is built from 17 residues. The data were also submitted as part of a second study, on human thymus T cells. According to that study: Healthy Finnish infants having corrective surgery for congenital heart defects served as donors. Thymic and blood repertoires showed apparently biased V and J gene usage.

The sample taken for sequencing was thymocytes. This sequence joins TRBV10-3 and TRBJ2-7; TRBD2 agrees at 13 bases. The sequence was obtained from a boy under three years old with a congenital heart defect. CDR3 nucleotides: TGTGCCATCAGGCCTTCGGGACTAGCGGGACTTGAGAACGAGCAGTACTTC. It codes for CAIRPSGLAGLENEQYF.